The next 14 T cell receptor beta chains were all read from a single sample in a study of shared clonotypes between healthy human individuals. Libraries were prepared by immunoSEQ multiplex PCR; TCRdb keeps only in-frame clonotypes and omits some of them. The sample has more than 550,000 clones, under 95% seen once; the top ten hold 24%. CD45RO-negative, CCR7-positively selected cells formed the naive CD8 fraction, excluding terminally differentiated effector memory CD45RA+ cells. The specimen was naive CD8+ T cells sorted from blood. The receptors stem from a man under 40 in good health.

This clone appeared once. The chain uses TRBV9 and TRBJ2-7, with D perhaps TRBD2 (5 bases). The V end was cut by 3 bases, the J end by 7 bases, with 11 bases between. This CDR3 comprises 12 residues. CDR1 and CDR2 (germline): SGDLS, YYNGEE. The CDR3 loop reads CASSDPPGEQYF. In DNA form, the CDR3 reads TGTGCCAGCAGCGACCCCCCGGGGGAGCAGTACTTC.

The chain uses TRBV11-2 and TRBJ2-3, with D unclear. The CDR3 spans 17 residues. Germline CDR1 and CDR2: SGHAT and FQNNGV. Between the trimmed V and J ends, which lost 5 bases and 3 bases, there was a span of 21 bases. The CDR3 loop is CASSPPLELGKTDTQYF. CDR3 DNA: TGTGCCAGCAGCCCCCCCTTGGAGCTAGGAAAGACAGATACGCAGTATTTT.

This chain links TRBV6-4 with TRBJ2-3; 8 nucleotides match TRBD2. V gave up 3 bases and J gave up 0 bases; unmatched junction bases: 8. Per germline, CDR1 MRHNA and CDR2 SNTAGT. The CDR3 contains 17 residues. CDR3 sequence: CASSESEPSGSTDTQYF. The CDR3 coding sequence is TGTGCCAGCAGTGAATCGGAACCTAGCGGGAGCACAGATACGCAGTATTTT.

The chain links TRBV13 to TRBJ1-4; 8 nucleotides agree with TRBD1. The V gene's germline CDR1 is PRHDT and CDR2 FYEKMQ (reference sequence). The V gene end was trimmed by 1 base and the J gene end by 6 bases; junction bases not matched to a gene: 7. The CDR3 contains 16 residues. CDR3 in amino acids: CASSLESTGADEKLFF. DNA of the CDR3: TGTGCCAGCAGCTTAGAATCGACAGGGGCCGATGAAAAACTGTTTTTT. Combining the CDR3 with reference TRBV13 and TRBJ1-4 gives the whole variable domain AAGVIQSPRHLIKEKRETATLKCYPIPRHDTVYWYQQGPGQDPQFLISFYEKMQSDKGSIPDRFSAQQFSDYHSELNMSSLELGDSALYFCASSLESTGADEKLFFGSGTQLSVL.

The chain couples TRBV5-1 to TRBJ2-1; D is ambiguous. Per the germline V gene, CDR1 is SGHRS and CDR2 is YFSETQ. The V gene lost 4 bases and the J gene lost 12 bases, with 14 bases spanning the gap. The CDR3 totals 12 residues. CDR3: CASSGSRPGQFF. The CDR3 DNA follows: TGCGCCAGCAGCGGGTCCCGGCCGGGGCAGTTCTTC.

This clone was found once. In nucleotides, the CDR3 is TGTGCCAGCAGCCCTACCCAGGGAGATGAGCAGTTCTTC. As protein: CASSPTQGDEQFF. V gene TRBV5-4 combines with J gene TRBJ2-1; D is possibly TRBD1 or TRBD2 (5 bases each). The V end lost 4 bases, the J end lost 8 bases, and 13 bases lay between the germline ends. The CDR3 extends over 13 amino acids. The germline V gene encodes CDR1 SGHNT and CDR2 YYREEE (reference sequence).

V gene TRBV30 combines with J gene TRBJ2-3, with D uncertain. The CDR3 extends over 12 amino acids. The germline V gene has CDR1 GTSNPN and CDR2 SVGIG (reference sequence). The V gene lost 2 bases and the J gene lost 4 bases, with 7 bases spanning the gap. The CDR3 loop reads CAWSPSADTQYF. CDR3 sequence (DNA): TGTGCCTGGAGTCCTTCAGCAGATACGCAGTATTTT.

The V call is TRBV11-3, the J call TRBJ2-1; possibly TRBD1 or TRBD2 for D (5 bases each). This CDR3 spans 14 amino acids. The germline CDR1 and CDR2 sequences are SGHNT and YENEEA. Trimming removed 4 bases at V and 6 bases at J, with 13 bases between. This CDR3 reads CASSSPGGSNEQFF. The CDR3 DNA follows: TGTGCCAGCAGCTCCCCTGGGGGTAGCAATGAGCAGTTCTTC.

The chain employs TRBV7-9 and TRBJ2-2; tentative D call: TRBD2 (6 bases). CDR1 is SEHNR and CDR2 is FQNEAQ in the germline V gene (reference sequence). The V and J ends lost 0 bases and 4 bases respectively, with 6 bases between them. This CDR3 has 14 residues. CDR3 region: CASSLARGTGELFF. In DNA, the CDR3 is TGTGCCAGCAGCTTAGCGCGGGGCACCGGGGAGCTGTTTTTT.

This clone was seen just once. The V call is TRBV29-1, the J call TRBJ2-1; the match to TRBD1 covers 7 bases. J lost 10 bases, V lost 0 bases, and 6 bases had no gene match. CDR3 length: 13 residues. Germline values: CDR1 SQVTM, CDR2 ANQGSEA. The CDR3 is CSVEDGRGSEQFF. The DNA for the CDR3 is TGCAGCGTTGAAGATGGCAGGGGGTCGGAGCAGTTCTTC.

The gene calls are TRBV21-1 and TRBJ2-4; no check of the table's D call, TRBD1, against the DNA was made. TRBV21-1 is labeled a pseudogene. The CDR3 runs 16 residues. CDR3 nucleotide sequence: TGTGCCAGCAGCGCCGACAGGGGCCTAGCCAAAAACATTCAGTACTTC. This codes for CASSADRGLAKNIQYF.

The chain is built from TRBV25-1 and TRBJ2-1; D gene ambiguous. CDR3 size: 13 residues. Trimming took 4 bases from V and 6 from J, leaving 10 bases between them. Germline V CDR1 and CDR2: MGHDK, SYGVNS. CDR3 in DNA: TGTGCCAGCAGTGCTGGAGTCCTCAATGAGCAGTTCTTC. Its protein is CASSAGVLNEQFF.

The V call is TRBV7-2, the J call TRBJ2-7, with D possibly TRBD1 on 6 matching bases. This CDR3 has 14 residues. Germline CDR1 SGHTA, CDR2 FQGNSA. Trimming removed 1 base at V and 7 bases at J, with 14 bases between. CDR3 sequence reads: CASSLVGGPGEQYF. The CDR3 DNA is TGTGCCAGCAGCTTAGTAGGGGGTCCCGGGGAGCAGTACTTC. Filled out from reference TRBV7-2 and TRBJ2-7, the complete variable domain reads GAGVSQSPSNKVTEKGKDVELRCDPISGHTALYWYRQSLGQGLEFLIYFQGNSAPDKSGLPSDRFSAERTGGSVSTLTIQRTQQEDSAVYLCASSLVGGPGEQYFGPGTRLTVT.

The chain joins TRBV27 to TRBJ2-6; unclear D gene. Trimming pared 6 bases from V and 4 bases from J, leaving 7 bases between. Germline assignment: CDR1 MNHEY and CDR2 SMNVEV (reference sequence). CDR3 length: 13 amino acids. CDR3 sequence (DNA): TGTGCCAGCAGGTTTTCGGGGGCCAACGTCCTGACTTTC. This gives the protein CASRFSGANVLTF.